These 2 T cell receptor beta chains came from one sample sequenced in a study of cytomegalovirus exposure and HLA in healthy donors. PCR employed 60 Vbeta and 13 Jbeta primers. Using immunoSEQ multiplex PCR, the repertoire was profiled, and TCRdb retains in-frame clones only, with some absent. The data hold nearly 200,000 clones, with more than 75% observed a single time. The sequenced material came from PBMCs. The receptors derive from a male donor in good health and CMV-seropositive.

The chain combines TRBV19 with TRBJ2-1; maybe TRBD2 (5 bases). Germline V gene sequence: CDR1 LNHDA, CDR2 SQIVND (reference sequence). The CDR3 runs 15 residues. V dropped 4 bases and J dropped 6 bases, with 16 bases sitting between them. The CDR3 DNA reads TGTGCCAGTAGTACAGGCTCGGGGTTGAGCAATGAGCAGTTCTTC. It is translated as CASSTGSGLSNEQFF.

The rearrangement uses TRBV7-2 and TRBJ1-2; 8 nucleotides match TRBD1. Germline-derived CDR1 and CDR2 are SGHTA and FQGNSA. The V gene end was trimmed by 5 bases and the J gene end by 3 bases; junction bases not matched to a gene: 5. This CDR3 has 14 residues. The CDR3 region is CASSPDRGHYGYTF. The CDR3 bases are TGTGCCAGCAGCCCCGACAGGGGCCACTATGGCTACACCTTC.